These 29 T cell receptor beta chains came from one sample sequenced in a study of identical twins' blood T cells. In TCRdb, the 5' RACE reads were re-called with MiXCR into one record per CDR3 protein. The table lists fewer than 450,000 distinct CDR3 sequences, over 25% of them singletons. The sequenced sample was PBMCs. These receptors all stem from a woman aged 18 to 55 in good health.

The V gene is TRBV2, the J gene TRBJ2-3; D is undetermined. The germline gives CDR1 SNHLY, CDR2 FYNNEI. The CDR3 runs 13 residues. V lost 6 bases, J lost 4 bases, and 11 bases lay in between. CDR3 in amino acids: CASSKNQADTQYF. As DNA, the CDR3 is TGTGCCAGCAGCAAAAATCAGGCAGATACGCAGTATTTT.

This clonotype appeared many times. The chain employs TRBV11-3 and TRBJ2-7; D unclear. This CDR3 region has 13 residues. The V and J ends lost 2 bases and 3 bases respectively, with 8 bases between them. The germline CDR1 and CDR2 sequences are SGHNT and YENEEA. CDR3 sequence reads: CASSLNVGYEQYF. The CDR3, as DNA: TGTGCCAGCAGCTTAAATGTTGGCTACGAGCAGTACTTC.

The V and J genes are TRBV29-1 and TRBJ2-2; 8 positions agree with TRBD1. The germline CDR1 and CDR2 sequences are SQVTM and ANQGSEA. The V gene end was trimmed by 7 bases and the J gene end by 1 base; junction bases not matched to a gene: 5. CDR3 length: 14 residues. The CDR3 protein is CSARTGMNTGELFF. CDR3 nucleotide sequence: TGCAGCGCCCGGACAGGGATGAACACCGGGGAGCTGTTTTTT.

V gene TRBV19 combines with J gene TRBJ2-7; TRBD1 agrees at 7 bases. Germline V CDR1 and CDR2: LNHDA, SQIVND (reference sequence). The CDR3 loop spans 16 amino acids. V lost 6 bases, J lost 1 base, and 12 bases stayed unmatched. The CDR3 DNA reads TGTGCCAGTAGCTCCCAGGGGGTCTTCTTGTCCTACGAGCAGTACTTC. The encoded protein is CASSSQGVFLSYEQYF.

This clonotype was detected ten times or more. DNA of the CDR3: TGTGCCATCAGTGAGTCGCCTAGCGGGGGCAGGGAGCAGTTCTTC. Translating it yields CAISESPSGGREQFF. The chain recombines TRBV10-3 with TRBJ2-1; 10 nucleotides align to TRBD2. Germline loops: CDR1 ENHRY, CDR2 SYGVKD. The CDR3 is 15 amino acids. V lost 0 bases to trimming and J lost 10 bases; unmatched junction nucleotides: 6.

This clonotype was seen only a few times. The chain employs TRBV6-5 and TRBJ2-3; 7 bases line up with TRBD1. CDR1 MNHEY and CDR2 SVGAGI come from the germline V gene. The CDR3 sequence is 15 residues long. The junction had 2 bases not matched to a gene; V was cut back by 1 base and J by 1 base. DNA of the CDR3: TGTGCCAGCAGTTACTTTACAGGGGGCACAGATACGCAGTATTTT. It codes for CASSYFTGGTDTQYF.

CDR3 sequence: CASSPITSYEQYF. In DNA, the CDR3 is TGTGCCAGCAGCCCTATCACCTCCTACGAGCAGTACTTC. V usage is TRBV7-2 and J usage is TRBJ2-7; no firm D call. Germline CDR1 SGHTA, CDR2 FQGNSA. Between the trimmed V and J ends, which lost 5 bases and 0 bases, there was a span of 8 bases. The CDR3 length is 13 residues.

This clonotype was seen at least ten times. This rearrangement joins TRBV2 to TRBJ1-4; 7 bases line up with TRBD1. J was trimmed by 7 bases and V by 8 bases; bases with no gene match: 10. The CDR3 spans 14 residues. The germline V gene encodes CDR1 SNHLY and CDR2 FYNNEI. The CDR3 bases are TGTGCCAGCGGGAAGACAGGGTTACGTGAAAAACTGTTTTTT. Its translation is CASGKTGLREKLFF.

This clonotype occurred many times. The rearrangement links TRBV20-1 to TRBJ1-4, with no clear D. With 3 bases removed from V and 5 bases from J, the gap between germline ends came to 10 bases. CDR3 length: 13 amino acids. Per the germline V gene, CDR1 is DFQATT and CDR2 is SNEGSKA (reference sequence). In DNA form, the CDR3 reads TGCAGTGCTAGCTTAGGGAGGAATGAAAAACTGTTTTTT. It codes for CSASLGRNEKLFF.

The chain links TRBV6-6 to TRBJ2-3; D is perhaps TRBD1 (6 bases). The CDR3 is made up of 13 amino acids. V was cut by 8 bases and J by 2 bases, with 11 bases left in between. Germline lookup yields CDR1 MNHNY and CDR2 SVGAGI (reference sequence). CDR3 bases: TGTGCCAGCTCTGGGACAAACACAGATACGCAGTATTTT. Protein sequence: CASSGTNTDTQYF.

This chain links TRBV29-1 with TRBJ2-7, with D perhaps being TRBD1 or TRBD2 (5 bases each). V dropped 4 bases and J dropped 0 bases, with 13 bases sitting between them. The CDR3 extends over 14 amino acids. The V gene's germline CDR1 is SQVTM and CDR2 ANQGSEA. The chain's CDR3 is CSVVSGPSSYEQYF. CDR3 DNA sequence: TGCAGCGTTGTATCGGGGCCTAGCTCCTACGAGCAGTACTTC.

This clonotype was observed a handful of times. This sequence joins TRBV5-1 and TRBJ1-4; D perhaps matches TRBD1 (6 bases). Per the germline V gene, CDR1 is SGHRS and CDR2 is YFSETQ. V was cut by 0 bases and J by 9 bases, with 15 bases left in between. This CDR3 comprises 15 residues. The CDR3: CASSLDGTLGKKLFF. Written as DNA, the CDR3 is TGCGCCAGCAGCTTGGACGGGACATTGGGCAAAAAACTGTTTTTT.

The table lists this clonotype with many counts. V usage is TRBV5-1 and J usage is TRBJ2-1; D remains unclear. The CDR3 runs 14 residues. V lost 0 bases, J lost 5 bases, and 9 bases lay in between. Germline CDR1 is SGHRS and CDR2 is YFSETQ. The CDR3 is CASSLGVFDNEQFF. The CDR3 nucleotides are TGCGCCAGCAGCTTGGGAGTTTTCGACAATGAGCAGTTCTTC.

The J gene is TRBJ2-3, the V gene TRBV20-1, with D perhaps matching TRBD1 (6 bases). This CDR3 is built from 13 residues. The V gene lost 2 bases and the J gene lost 6 bases, with 12 bases spanning the gap. Germline CDR1 and CDR2: DFQATT and SNEGSKA (reference sequence). This chain's CDR3 is CSARKQGVDTQYF. CDR3 nucleotide sequence: TGCAGTGCTAGAAAACAGGGTGTGGATACGCAGTATTTT.

To note about this clonotype: The junction does not match germline at one end; this may be a read error. The rearrangement joins TRBV20-1 to TRBJ1-6; D is undetermined. The CDR3 has 14 amino acids. Germline lookup yields CDR1 DFQATT and CDR2 SNEGSKA (reference sequence). The CDR3 sequence: CSTRVGSYNSPLHF. DNA of the CDR3: TGCAGTACTAGAGTTGGCTCCTATAATTCACCCCTCCACTTT.

Note on this clonotype: A clone one base away is much larger, so this may be a read error. The chain combines TRBV6-6 with TRBJ2-3; a weak D match, TRBD2 (5 bases). V lost 2 bases to trimming and J lost 7 bases, with 19 bases between them. The CDR3 extends over 16 amino acids. Per germline, CDR1 MNHNY and CDR2 SVGAGI (reference sequence). This chain's CDR3 is CASSYGRALQPHTQYF. Here the CDR3 DNA reads TGTGCCAGCAGTTACGGGAGAGCCTTACAACCTCATACGCAGTATTTT.

There are a few counts of this clonotype. This chain uses TRBV9 with TRBJ1-2; D unresolved. This CDR3 has 15 residues. Germline CDR1 is SGDLS and CDR2 is YYNGEE. V was clipped by 2 bases and J by 8 bases, with 19 bases between them. The CDR3 sequence is CASSVEGSPVGGYTF. The CDR3 DNA follows: TGTGCCAGCAGCGTTGAAGGAAGTCCGGTTGGAGGCTACACCTTC. The entire variable domain, with the rest obtained from reference TRBV9 and TRBJ1-2, is as follows: DSGVTQTPKHLITATGQRVTLRCSPRSGDLSVYWYQQSLDQGLQFLIQYYNGEERAKGNILERFSAQQFPDLHSELNLSSLELGDSALYFCASSVEGSPVGGYTFGSGTRLTVV.

This clonotype occurred a few times. The genes are TRBV20-1 and TRBJ1-2; D not resolved. The V end was cut by 0 bases, the J end by 4 bases, with 12 bases between. Germline CDR1 reads DFQATT; CDR2 reads SNEGSKA (reference sequence). CDR3 length: 14 residues. The CDR3: CSARERAVTYGYTF. The CDR3 DNA reads as TGCAGTGCTAGAGAAAGGGCAGTCACCTATGGCTACACCTTC.

This clonotype was seen a handful of times. The chain has TRBV27 and TRBJ2-1; 11 bases align to TRBD2. The CDR3 spans 17 residues. V trimming: 5 bases; J trimming: 8 bases; junction bases outside the gene matches: 14. In germline, CDR1 is MNHEY, CDR2 SMNVEV (reference sequence). The CDR3 loop reads CASSPHRASGRLDEQFF. The CDR3 DNA reads TGTGCCAGCAGTCCCCACAGGGCTAGCGGGAGGTTAGATGAGCAGTTCTTC.

This clonotype was seen more than once but under ten times. The chain employs TRBV27 and TRBJ2-2; 7 bases map to TRBD1. The CDR3 covers 15 residues. Trimming cost V 0 bases and J 7 bases; bases outside gene matches: 5. CDR1 is MNHEY and CDR2 is SMNVEV in the germline V gene (reference sequence). Here the CDR3 DNA reads TGTGCCAGCAGTTTATCGCCGACAGGGATCGGGGAGCTGTTTTTT. It translates to CASSLSPTGIGELFF.

This chain uses TRBV20-1 with TRBJ2-1, with D hard to call. Trimming removed 5 bases at V and 5 bases at J, with 4 bases between. The CDR3 is 10 residues long. Germline V gene data show CDR1 as DFQATT and CDR2 as SNEGSKA (reference sequence). The CDR3 sequence is CSAHNNEQFF. CDR3 coding DNA: TGCAGTGCTCATAACAATGAGCAGTTCTTC.

CDR3 nucleotides: TGTGCCAGCAGTAGGGACGGGCAAGAGACCCAGTACTTC. The encoded protein is CASSRDGQETQYF. This chain links TRBV2 with TRBJ2-5, with D perhaps given as TRBD1 or TRBD2 (5 bases each). Germline CDR1 and CDR2: SNHLY and FYNNEI. Trimming stripped 5 bases from V and 2 bases from J, with 9 bases between. The CDR3 runs to 13 residues. Looking up the rest from reference TRBV2 and TRBJ2-5 gives the full variable domain: EPEVTQTPSHQVTQMGQEVILRCVPISNHLYFYWYRQILGQKVEFLVSFYNNEISEKSEIFDDQFSVERPDGSNFTLKIRSTKLEDSAMYFCASSRDGQETQYFGPGTRLLVL.

The V gene is TRBV13, the J gene TRBJ1-6; maybe TRBD1 (6 bases). V was pared by 2 bases and J by 2 bases, with 10 bases between. This CDR3 spans 16 amino acids. The V gene's germline CDR1 is PRHDT and CDR2 FYEKMQ (reference sequence). The CDR3 nucleotides are TGTGCCAGCAGCTTACGGGGGCCTACCTATAATTCACCCCTCCACTTT. Translating it yields CASSLRGPTYNSPLHF.

Turning to this clonotype: This could be a read error, since a much larger clone is one nucleotide away. The rearrangement joins TRBV6-5 to TRBJ1-6; D is unresolved. Germline CDR1 reads MNHEY; CDR2 reads SVGAGI. This CDR3 contains 13 residues. CDR3 region: CASSYSPGSPPHF. CDR3 DNA: TGTGCCAGCAGTTACTCGCCGGGCTCACCCCCCCACTTT.

This chain uses TRBV5-6 with TRBJ2-7; D ambiguous. V lost 2 bases to trimming and J lost 2 bases, with 14 bases between them. The CDR3 runs to 15 residues. Germline lookup yields CDR1 SGHDT and CDR2 YYEEEE. The CDR3: CASSFLSERTYEQYF. The CDR3 DNA follows: TGTGCCAGCAGCTTTCTATCTGAAAGGACCTACGAGCAGTACTTC.

The table lists this clonotype with a few counts. In DNA form, the CDR3 reads TGCAGCGTTGAGTCATCAGGGGGTGATGGCTATGGCTACACCTTC. Protein product: CSVESSGGDGYGYTF. The genes are TRBV29-1 and TRBJ1-2; TRBD1 aligns across 7 bases. The germline V gene encodes CDR1 SQVTM and CDR2 ANQGSEA. This CDR3 has 15 amino acids. The J segment lost 4 bases and the V segment lost 3 bases, leaving 11 bases of the junction unmatched.

Only a few counts were recorded for this clonotype. The chain couples TRBV20-1 to TRBJ1-1; a weak D match, TRBD1 (6 bases). With 2 bases removed from V and 0 bases from J, the gap between germline ends came to 10 bases. The CDR3 runs 14 residues. From germline, CDR1 is DFQATT and CDR2 SNEGSKA (reference sequence). DNA of the CDR3: TGCAGTGCTAGACGGGACAAACTGAACACTGAAGCTTTCTTT. This gives the protein CSARRDKLNTEAFF.

The V and J genes are TRBV10-3 and TRBJ2-3, with D hard to call. CDR1 is ENHRY and CDR2 is SYGVKD in the germline V gene. This CDR3 region has 16 residues. V shed 3 bases and J shed 4 bases, with 17 bases lying between them. The CDR3 here is CAISEGRTGGADTQYF. CDR3 nucleotides: TGTGCCATCAGTGAAGGGCGGACCGGCGGCGCAGATACGCAGTATTTT.

The genes are TRBV20-1 and TRBJ1-2; D not certain. CDR1 and CDR2 (germline): DFQATT, SNEGSKA (reference sequence). Trimming left V 6 bases short and J 8 bases short, with 13 bases between. There are 11 residues in the CDR3. The CDR3 loop is CSAGPPLGYTF. The DNA for the CDR3 is TGCAGTGCCGGCCCCCCTTTAGGCTACACCTTC.